This T cell receptor (beta chain) stems from a study of blood T cell repertoires in COVID-19. For the study at large: Samples of COVID-19 (acute and convalescent) were obtained from the United States, Italy and Spain.

Note on this clone: Other DNA sequences in this specimen translate into the identical CDR3.

Clones were sequenced by immunoSEQ multiplex PCR, and TCRdb holds only the in-frame ones, with some missing. The data show hundreds of thousands of clones, around 87% seen once. Across about two dozen US areas, participants ranged in age from 18 to 89 years. Two negative PCRs, clearance, or symptom resolution had been documented for recovered Cohort 3 donors. Germline CDR1 MNHEY, CDR2 SVGAGI. CDR3 length: 14 residues. V shed 2 bases, J shed 10 bases, and the junction held 5 bases outside the gene matches. The chain joins TRBV6-5 to TRBJ1-6, with 7 bases aligning to TRBD1. Sequences were obtained from PBMCs or T cells enriched from blood (not recorded which). This clonotype was obtained from a man aged 30 to 45 who had recovered from COVID-19. CDR3 residues: CASSYNRGDSPLHF. CDR3 nucleotide sequence: TGTGCCAGCAGTTACAACAGGGGCGACTCACCCCTCCACTTT.